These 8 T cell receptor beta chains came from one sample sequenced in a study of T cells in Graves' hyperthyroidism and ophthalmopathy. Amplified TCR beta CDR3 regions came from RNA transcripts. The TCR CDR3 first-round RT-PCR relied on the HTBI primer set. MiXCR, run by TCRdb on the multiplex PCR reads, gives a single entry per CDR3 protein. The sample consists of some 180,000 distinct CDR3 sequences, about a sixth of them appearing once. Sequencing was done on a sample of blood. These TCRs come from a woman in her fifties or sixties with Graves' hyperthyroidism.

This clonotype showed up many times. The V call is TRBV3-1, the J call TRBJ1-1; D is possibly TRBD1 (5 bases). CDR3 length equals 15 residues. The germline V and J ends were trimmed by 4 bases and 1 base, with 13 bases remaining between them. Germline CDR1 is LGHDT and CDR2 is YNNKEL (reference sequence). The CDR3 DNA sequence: TGTGCCAGCAGCCCCTTTGGGGGAAGGAACACTGAAGCTTTCTTT. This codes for CASSPFGGRNTEAFF.

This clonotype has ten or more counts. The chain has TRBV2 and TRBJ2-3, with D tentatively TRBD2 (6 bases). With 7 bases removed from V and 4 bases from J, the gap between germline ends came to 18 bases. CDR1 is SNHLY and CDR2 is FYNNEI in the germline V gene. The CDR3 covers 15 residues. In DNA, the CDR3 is TGTGCCAGCAAGGAGGGGCCCTACGGCTCAGATACGCAGTATTTT. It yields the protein CASKEGPYGSDTQYF.

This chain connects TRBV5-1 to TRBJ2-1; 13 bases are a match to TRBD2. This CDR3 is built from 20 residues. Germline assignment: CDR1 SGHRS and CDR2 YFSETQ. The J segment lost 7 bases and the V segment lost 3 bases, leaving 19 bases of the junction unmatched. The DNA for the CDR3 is TGCGCCAGCAGCTACAGGAGAACAGGGGCCCCGACTAGCGGGAGGAATGAGCAGTTCTTC. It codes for CASSYRRTGAPTSGRNEQFF.

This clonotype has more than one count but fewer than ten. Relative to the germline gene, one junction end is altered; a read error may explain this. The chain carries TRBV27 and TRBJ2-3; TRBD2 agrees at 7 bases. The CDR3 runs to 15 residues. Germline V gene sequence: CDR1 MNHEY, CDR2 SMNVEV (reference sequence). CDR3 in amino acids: CAGSFWRESTDTQYF. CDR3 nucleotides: TGTGCCGGCAGTTTTTGGCGGGAGAGCACAGATACGCAGTATTTT.

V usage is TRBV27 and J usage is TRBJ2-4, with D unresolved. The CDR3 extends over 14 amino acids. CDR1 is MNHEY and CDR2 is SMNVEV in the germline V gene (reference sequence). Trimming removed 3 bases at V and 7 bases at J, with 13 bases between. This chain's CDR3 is CASSFNPTVNIQYF. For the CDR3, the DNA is TGTGCCAGCAGTTTTAATCCGACGGTGAACATTCAGTACTTC.

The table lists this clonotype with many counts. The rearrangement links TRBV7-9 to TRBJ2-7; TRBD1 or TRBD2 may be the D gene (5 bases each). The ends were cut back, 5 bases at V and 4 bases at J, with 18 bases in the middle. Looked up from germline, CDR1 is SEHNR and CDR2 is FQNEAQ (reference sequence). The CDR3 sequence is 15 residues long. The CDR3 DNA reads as TGTGCCAGCAGCCATAGGGACCGCTCATTTTACGAGCAGTACTTC. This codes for CASSHRDRSFYEQYF.

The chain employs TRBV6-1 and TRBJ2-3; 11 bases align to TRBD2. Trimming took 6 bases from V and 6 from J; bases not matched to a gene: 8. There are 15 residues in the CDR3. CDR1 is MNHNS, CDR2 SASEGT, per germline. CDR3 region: CASRFTSGRRDTQYF. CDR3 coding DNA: TGTGCCAGCAGATTCACTAGCGGGAGAAGGGATACGCAGTATTTT.

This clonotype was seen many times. For the CDR3, the DNA is TGCGCCAGCACCCTTAATGGAGGGATGGTGGACTATGGCTACACCTTC. It is translated as CASTLNGGMVDYGYTF. The genes are TRBV5-1 and TRBJ1-2; unclear D gene. The CDR3 spans 16 residues. Germline assignment: CDR1 SGHRS and CDR2 YFSETQ. V was shortened by 6 bases and J by 3 bases, with 21 bases between the two germline ends.